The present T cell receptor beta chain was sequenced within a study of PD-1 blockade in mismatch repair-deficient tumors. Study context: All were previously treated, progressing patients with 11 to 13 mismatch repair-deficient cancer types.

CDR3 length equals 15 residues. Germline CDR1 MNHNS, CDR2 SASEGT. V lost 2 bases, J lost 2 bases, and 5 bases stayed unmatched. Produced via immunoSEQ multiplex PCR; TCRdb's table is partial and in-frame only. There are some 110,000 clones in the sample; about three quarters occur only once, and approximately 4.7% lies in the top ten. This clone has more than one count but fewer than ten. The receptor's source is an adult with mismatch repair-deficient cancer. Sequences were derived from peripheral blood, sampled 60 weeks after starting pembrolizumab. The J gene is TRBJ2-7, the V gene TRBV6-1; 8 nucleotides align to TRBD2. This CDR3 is CASSENPGGTYEQYF. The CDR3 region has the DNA TGTGCCAGCAGTGAAAACCCGGGAGGGACCTACGAGCAGTACTTC.